The 6 T cell receptor beta chains given below trace back to one sample, sequenced in a study of T cells after yellow fever vaccination (dated by TCRdb to the late 2010s). This specimen's treatment or condition label, per the study, means: live attenuated yellow fever vaccine strain. The library was made by 5' RACE. This sample was sequenced with an Illumina HiSeq 2500. TCRdb applied fastp at Q25 and MiXCR to the public reads, then kept only in-frame beta chains. One record per CDR3 amino acid sequence lists the most common genes and DNA. Counted in this sample were about 360,000 distinct CDR3 sequences; about 6.2% of them appeared once. The top ten constitute 15% of the sample. The starting material was PBMCs, obtained 5 days after the yellow fever booster vaccination. The receptors derive from a young man who received the YFV17D yellow fever vaccine.

The chain carries TRBV5-4 and TRBJ2-1, with D possibly TRBD1 on 6 matching bases. Trimming removed 1 base at V and 6 bases at J, with 8 bases between. Germline V gene lookup returns CDR1 SGHNT and CDR2 YYREEE (reference sequence). The CDR3 is 13 amino acids. The CDR3 coding sequence is TGTGCCAGCAGCTTGACAGGGTCCAATGAGCAGTTCTTC. It translates to CASSLTGSNEQFF.

This clonotype was counted between two and nine times. This chain links TRBV10-2 with TRBJ2-6; a possible D gene is TRBD1 (5 bases). This CDR3 is built from 15 residues. CDR1 is WSHSY, CDR2 SAAADI, per germline. V was cut by 6 bases and J by 0 bases, with 9 bases left in between. For the CDR3, the DNA is TGCGCCAGCAGGGGGCCTAGCTCTGGGGCCAACGTCCTGACTTTC. Translating it yields CASRGPSSGANVLTF.

The V and J genes are TRBV7-2 and TRBJ2-7; D might be TRBD1 (5 bases). Trimming took 5 bases from V and 4 from J, leaving 15 bases between them. CDR1 is SGHTA, CDR2 FQGNSA, per germline. CDR3 length: 14 amino acids. The DNA of the CDR3 is TGTGCCAGCAGCCCAGGGATCCCCCCTTACGAGCAGTACTTC. It codes for CASSPGIPPYEQYF. The complete variable domain, with remaining parts taken from reference TRBV7-2 and TRBJ2-7, reads GAGVSQSPSNKVTEKGKDVELRCDPISGHTALYWYRQSLGQGLEFLIYFQGNSAPDKSGLPSDRFSAERTGGSVSTLTIQRTQQEDSAVYLCASSPGIPPYEQYFGPGTRLTVT.

The chain couples TRBV20-1 to TRBJ2-3; 10 bases are a match to TRBD2. The CDR3 loop spans 15 amino acids. Per germline, CDR1 DFQATT and CDR2 SNEGSKA (reference sequence). The V gene end was trimmed by 5 bases and the J gene end by 0 bases; junction bases not matched to a gene: 5. CDR3 coding DNA: TGCAGTGCTCAATGGACTAGCGGCAGCACAGATACGCAGTATTTT. Protein sequence: CSAQWTSGSTDTQYF.

This clonotype was seen a handful of times. The chain carries TRBV12-3 or TRBV12-4 and TRBJ2-7, with D unclear. The V gene lost 4 bases and the J gene lost 5 bases, with 12 bases spanning the gap. The CDR3 is 13 residues long. This chain's CDR3 is CASSSTPWDEQYF. CDR3 in DNA: TGTGCCAGCAGTTCTACCCCCTGGGACGAGCAGTACTTC.

V and J are TRBV6-5 and TRBJ1-6; no reliable D call. V lost 2 bases to trimming and J lost 7 bases, with 18 bases between them. This CDR3 is built from 17 residues. Per the germline V gene, CDR1 is MNHEY and CDR2 is SVGAGI. CDR3 amino acids: CASSYPKGQVKNSPLHF. CDR3 DNA sequence: TGTGCCAGCAGTTACCCCAAAGGGCAGGTGAAGAATTCACCCCTCCACTTT.